A single sample is the source of the 9 T cell receptor beta chains below, sequenced in a study of blood T cell repertoires in COVID-19. The table came from immunoSEQ multiplex PCR; TCRdb's copy has only in-frame clones and leaves some out. The table includes fewer than 350,000 clones, approximately 92% detected once. The sequenced material came from peripheral blood. The receptors originated from a woman between 25 and 40 years old with COVID-19, enrolled during active disease.

The rearrangement uses TRBV7-3 and TRBJ1-1, with D hard to call. CDR1 is SGHTA and CDR2 is FQGTGA in the germline V gene. The CDR3 totals 13 residues. V shed 4 bases and J shed 1 base, with 7 bases lying between them. The CDR3 region is CASSWAANTEAFF. As DNA, the CDR3 is TGTGCCAGCAGCTGGGCAGCGAACACTGAAGCTTTCTTT. Full variable domain (rest looked up from reference TRBV7-3 and TRBJ1-1): GAGVSQTPSNKVTEKGKYVELRCDPISGHTALYWYRQSLGQGPEFLIYFQGTGAADDSGLPNDRFFAVRPEGSVSTLKIQRTERGDSAVYLCASSWAANTEAFFGQGTRLTVV.

V usage is TRBV3-1 (or the pseudogene TRBV3-2) and J usage is TRBJ2-1, with 7 positions matching TRBD1. Germline V gene data show CDR1 as LGHDT and CDR2 as YNNKEL (reference sequence). The length of the CDR3 is 14 residues. V gave up 3 bases and J gave up 9 bases; unmatched junction bases: 8. The CDR3 spells CASSQQGVPSEQFF. The DNA for the CDR3 is TGTGCCAGCAGCCAGCAGGGGGTACCTTCTGAGCAGTTCTTC.

This chain links TRBV7-2 with TRBJ2-1; TRBD1 aligns across 7 bases. The germline V gene has CDR1 SGHTA and CDR2 FQGNSA. V lost 5 bases to trimming and J lost 0 bases; unmatched junction nucleotides: 7. This CDR3 is 16 amino acids long. Here the CDR3 DNA reads TGTGCCAGCAGCCTTGACAGGGAGCTCTCCTACAATGAGCAGTTCTTC. The encoded protein is CASSLDRELSYNEQFF.

This clone was recorded only once. V usage is TRBV9 and J usage is TRBJ1-1; a possible D gene is TRBD1 (6 bases). The CDR3 has 15 amino acids. Germline V gene sequence: CDR1 SGDLS, CDR2 YYNGEE. V shed 4 bases and J shed 1 base, with 14 bases lying between them. This chain's CDR3 is CASSFGGARNTEAFF. CDR3 coding DNA: TGTGCCAGCAGCTTTGGGGGGGCCAGGAACACTGAAGCTTTCTTT.

This clone has a handful of counts. The chain is built from TRBV24-1 and TRBJ2-3, with unresolved D. The CDR3 consists of 13 residues. The V gene's germline CDR1 is KGHDR and CDR2 SFDVKD. Trimming took 0 bases from V and 6 from J, leaving 6 bases between them. This CDR3 reads CATSDLPADTQYF. The DNA of the CDR3 is TGTGCCACCAGTGATTTGCCAGCGGATACGCAGTATTTT.

The rearrangement joins TRBV19 to TRBJ1-6; 7 nucleotides line up with TRBD1. The V gene's germline CDR1 is LNHDA and CDR2 SQIVND (reference sequence). The CDR3 length is 16 residues. After removal of 5 bases from V and 6 bases from J, the junction contained 10 bases not matched to a gene. CDR3 amino acids: CASSPRSGQSNSPLHF. In nucleotides, the CDR3 is TGTGCCAGTAGTCCCCGTTCGGGACAGAGTAATTCACCCCTCCACTTT. The full variable domain, in which reference TRBV19 and TRBJ1-6 provide the parts outside the CDR3, is DGGITQSPKYLFRKEGQNVTLSCEQNLNHDAMYWYRQDPGQGLRLIYYSQIVNDFQKGDIAEGYSVSREKKESFPLTVTSAQKNPTAFYLCASSPRSGQSNSPLHFGNGTRLTVT.

Note on this clone: Different DNA sequences within this sample yield the same CDR3. The chain joins TRBV6-5 to TRBJ2-7, with 7 bases that match TRBD2. The germline gives CDR1 MNHEY, CDR2 SVGAGI. The CDR3 spans 13 residues. V trimming: 5 bases; J trimming: 3 bases; junction bases outside the gene matches: 4. The CDR3 spells CASSRLASYEQYF. CDR3 sequence (DNA): TGTGCCAGCAGTCGACTAGCCAGCTACGAGCAGTACTTC.

The chain employs TRBV3-1 (or the pseudogene TRBV3-2) and TRBJ1-1; 9 nucleotides agree with TRBD1. V lost 6 bases to trimming and J lost 5 bases; unmatched junction nucleotides: 4. The CDR3 length is 13 residues. The germline CDR1 and CDR2 sequences are LGHDT and YNNKEL (reference sequence). CDR3 amino acids: CASRDRGRTEAFF. The CDR3 coding sequence is TGTGCCAGCAGGGACAGGGGAAGGACTGAAGCTTTCTTT.

The chain employs TRBV4-3 and TRBJ2-3, with a weak D call TRBD1 (6 bases). Per germline, CDR1 LGHNA and CDR2 YSLEER. V was trimmed by 1 base and J by 3 bases, leaving 17 bases between them. This CDR3 has 17 residues. In DNA form, the CDR3 reads TGCGCCAGCAGCCAAGGAGGGGCAGCGAGGGGGACAGATACGCAGTATTTT. Protein sequence: CASSQGGAARGTDTQYF.